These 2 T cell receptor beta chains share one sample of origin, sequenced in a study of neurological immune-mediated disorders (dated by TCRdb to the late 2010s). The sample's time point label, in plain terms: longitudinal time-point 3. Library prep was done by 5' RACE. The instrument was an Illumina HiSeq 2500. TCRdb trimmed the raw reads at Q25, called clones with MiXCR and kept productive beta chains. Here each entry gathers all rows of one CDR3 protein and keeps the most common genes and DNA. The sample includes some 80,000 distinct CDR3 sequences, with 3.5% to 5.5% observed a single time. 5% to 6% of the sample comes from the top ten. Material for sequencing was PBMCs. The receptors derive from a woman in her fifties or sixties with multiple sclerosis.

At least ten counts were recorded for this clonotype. This CDR3 is CASSFRGWEKLFF. CDR3 in DNA: TGTGCCAGCAGCTTCCGGGGATGGGAAAAACTGTTTTTT. The chain recombines TRBV11-2 with TRBJ1-4; unclear D gene. Trimming removed 3 bases from V and 8 bases from J, with 10 bases in between. This CDR3 spans 13 amino acids. Germline loops: CDR1 SGHAT, CDR2 FQNNGV.

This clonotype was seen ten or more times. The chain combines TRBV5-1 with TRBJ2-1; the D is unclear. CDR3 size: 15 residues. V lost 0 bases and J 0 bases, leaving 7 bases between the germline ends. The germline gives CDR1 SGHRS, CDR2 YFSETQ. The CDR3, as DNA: TGCGCCAGCAGCTTGGTGCGTAACTCCTACAATGAGCAGTTCTTC. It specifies CASSLVRNSYNEQFF.